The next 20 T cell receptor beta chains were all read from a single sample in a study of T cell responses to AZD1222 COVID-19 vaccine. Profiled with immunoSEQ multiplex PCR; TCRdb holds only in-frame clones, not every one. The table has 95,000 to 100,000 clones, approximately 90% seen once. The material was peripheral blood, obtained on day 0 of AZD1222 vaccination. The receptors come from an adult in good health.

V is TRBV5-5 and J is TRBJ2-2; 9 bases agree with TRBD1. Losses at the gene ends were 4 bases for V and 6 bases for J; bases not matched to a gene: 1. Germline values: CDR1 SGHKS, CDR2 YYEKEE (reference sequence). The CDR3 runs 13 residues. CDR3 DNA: TGTGCCAGCAGCCGGACAGGGGCCGGGGAGCTGTTTTTT. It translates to CASSRTGAGELFF. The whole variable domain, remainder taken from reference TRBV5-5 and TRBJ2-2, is DAGVTQSPTHLIKTRGQQVTLRCSPISGHKSVSWYQQVLGQGPQFIFQYYEKEERGRGNFPDRFSARQFPNYSSELNVNALLLGDSALYLCASSRTGAGELFFGEGSRLTVL.

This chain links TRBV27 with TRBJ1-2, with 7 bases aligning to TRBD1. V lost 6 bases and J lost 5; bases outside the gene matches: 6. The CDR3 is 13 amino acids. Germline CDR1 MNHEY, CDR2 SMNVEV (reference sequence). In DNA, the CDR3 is TGTGCCAGCAGCCGGGACAGCCGTTATGGCTACACCTTC. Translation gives CASSRDSRYGYTF.

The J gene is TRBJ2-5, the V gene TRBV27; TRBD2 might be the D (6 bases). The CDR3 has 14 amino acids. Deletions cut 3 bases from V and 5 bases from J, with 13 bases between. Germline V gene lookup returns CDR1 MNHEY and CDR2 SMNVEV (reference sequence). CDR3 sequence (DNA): TGTGCCAGCAGTTTGGCGGGGCGAGGGGAGACCCAGTACTTC. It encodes CASSLAGRGETQYF.

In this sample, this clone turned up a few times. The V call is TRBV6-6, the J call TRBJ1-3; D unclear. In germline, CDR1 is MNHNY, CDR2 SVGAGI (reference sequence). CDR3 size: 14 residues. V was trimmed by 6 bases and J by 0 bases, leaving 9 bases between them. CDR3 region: CASRLVVSGNTIYF. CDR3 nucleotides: TGTGCCAGCAGGCTGGTTGTCTCTGGAAACACCATATATTTT.

CDR3: CASSFQGIGGYTF. In DNA, the CDR3 is TGTGCCAGCAGTTTCCAGGGTATAGGTGGCTACACCTTC. J is TRBJ1-2 and V is TRBV27; D may be TRBD1 (5 bases). V lost 3 bases, J lost 7 bases, and 12 bases lay in between. The germline V gene encodes CDR1 MNHEY and CDR2 SMNVEV (reference sequence). The CDR3 has 13 amino acids.

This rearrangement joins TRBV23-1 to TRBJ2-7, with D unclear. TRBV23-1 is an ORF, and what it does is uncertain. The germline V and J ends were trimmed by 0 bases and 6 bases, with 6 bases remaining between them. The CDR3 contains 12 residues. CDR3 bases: TGCGCCAGCAGTCAATCGGAGACCGAGCAGTACTTC. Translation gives CASSQSETEQYF.

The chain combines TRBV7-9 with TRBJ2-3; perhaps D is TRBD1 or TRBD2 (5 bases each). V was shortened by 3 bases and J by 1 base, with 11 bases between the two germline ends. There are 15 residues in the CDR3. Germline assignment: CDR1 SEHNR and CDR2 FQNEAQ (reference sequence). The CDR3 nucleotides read TGTGCCAGCAGCTTCGATATGGGGGGCACAGATACGCAGTATTTT. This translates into CASSFDMGGTDTQYF. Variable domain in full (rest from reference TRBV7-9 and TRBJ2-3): DTGVSQNPRHKITKRGQNVTFRCDPISEHNRLYWYRQTLGQGPEFLTYFQNEAQLEKSRLLSDRFSAERPKGSFSTLEIQRTEQGDSAMYLCASSFDMGGTDTQYFGPGTRLTVL.

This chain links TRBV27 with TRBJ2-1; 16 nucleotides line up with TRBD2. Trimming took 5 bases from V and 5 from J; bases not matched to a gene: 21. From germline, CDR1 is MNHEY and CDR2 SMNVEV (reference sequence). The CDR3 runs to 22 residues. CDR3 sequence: CASSPTAPGLAGGLRGHNEQFF. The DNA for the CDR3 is TGTGCCAGCAGTCCCACTGCCCCGGGACTAGCGGGAGGGCTCAGGGGCCACAATGAGCAGTTCTTC.

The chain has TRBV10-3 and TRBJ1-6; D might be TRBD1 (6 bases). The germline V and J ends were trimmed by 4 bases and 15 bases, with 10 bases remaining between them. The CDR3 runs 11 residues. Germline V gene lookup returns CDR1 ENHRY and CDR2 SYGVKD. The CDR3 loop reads CAISAQGYLHF. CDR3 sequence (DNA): TGTGCCATCAGTGCCCAGGGGTACCTCCACTTT.

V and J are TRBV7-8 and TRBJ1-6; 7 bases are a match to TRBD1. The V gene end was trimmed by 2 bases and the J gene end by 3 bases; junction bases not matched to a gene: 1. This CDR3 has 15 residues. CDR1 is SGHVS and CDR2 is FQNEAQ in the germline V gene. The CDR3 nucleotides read TGTGCCAGCAGCTTACGGGACAGCTATAATTCACCCCTCCACTTT. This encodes CASSLRDSYNSPLHF. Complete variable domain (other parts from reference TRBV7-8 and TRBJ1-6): GAGVSQSPRYKVAKRGQDVALRCDPISGHVSLFWYQQALGQGPEFLTYFQNEAQLDKSGLPSDRFFAERPEGSVSTLKIQRTQQEDSAVYLCASSLRDSYNSPLHFGNGTRLTVT.

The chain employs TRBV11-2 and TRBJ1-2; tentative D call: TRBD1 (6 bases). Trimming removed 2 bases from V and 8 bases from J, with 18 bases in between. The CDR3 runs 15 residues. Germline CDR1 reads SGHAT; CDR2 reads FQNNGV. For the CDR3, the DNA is TGTGCCAGCAGCTTATCGGGGGCCACCCCTCGCGGCTACACCTTC. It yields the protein CASSLSGATPRGYTF.

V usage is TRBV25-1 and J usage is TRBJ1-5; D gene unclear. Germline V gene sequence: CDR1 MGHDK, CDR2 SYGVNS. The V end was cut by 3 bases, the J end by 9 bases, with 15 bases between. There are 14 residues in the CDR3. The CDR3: CASSDSSADWPQHF. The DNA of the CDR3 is TGTGCCAGCAGTGATTCCAGCGCGGATTGGCCCCAGCATTTT.

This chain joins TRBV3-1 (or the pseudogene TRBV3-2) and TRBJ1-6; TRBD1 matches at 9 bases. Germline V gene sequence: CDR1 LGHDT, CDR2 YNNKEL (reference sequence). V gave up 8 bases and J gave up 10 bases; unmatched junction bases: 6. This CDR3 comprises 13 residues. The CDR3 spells CASGGQGASPLHF. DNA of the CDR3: TGTGCCAGCGGGGGACAGGGTGCCTCACCCCTCCACTTT.

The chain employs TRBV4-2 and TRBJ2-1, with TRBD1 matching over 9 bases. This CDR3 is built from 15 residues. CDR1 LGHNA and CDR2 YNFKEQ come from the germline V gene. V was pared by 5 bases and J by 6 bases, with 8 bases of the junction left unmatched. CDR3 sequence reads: CASSVRDRASNEQFF. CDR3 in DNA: TGTGCCAGCAGCGTCCGGGACAGGGCCTCCAATGAGCAGTTCTTC.

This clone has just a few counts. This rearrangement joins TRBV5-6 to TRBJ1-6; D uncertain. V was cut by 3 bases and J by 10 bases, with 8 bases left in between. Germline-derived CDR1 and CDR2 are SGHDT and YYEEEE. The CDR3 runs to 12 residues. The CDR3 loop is CASSSNGSPLHF. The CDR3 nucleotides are TGTGCCAGCAGCTCGAATGGCTCACCCCTCCACTTT.

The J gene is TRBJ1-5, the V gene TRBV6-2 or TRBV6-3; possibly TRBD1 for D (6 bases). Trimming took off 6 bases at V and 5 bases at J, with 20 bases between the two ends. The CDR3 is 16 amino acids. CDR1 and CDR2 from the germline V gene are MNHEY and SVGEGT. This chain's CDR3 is CASSLDGGGSYQPQHF. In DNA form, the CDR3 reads TGTGCCAGCAGCCTGGACGGTGGGGGCTCCTATCAGCCCCAGCATTTT.

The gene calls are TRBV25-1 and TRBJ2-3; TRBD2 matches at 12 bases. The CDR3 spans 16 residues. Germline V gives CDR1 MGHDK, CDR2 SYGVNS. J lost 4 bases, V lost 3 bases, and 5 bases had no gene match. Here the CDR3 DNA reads TGTGCCAGCAGTGACCCTAGCGGGAGGGCAGCAGATACGCAGTATTTT. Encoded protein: CASSDPSGRAADTQYF.

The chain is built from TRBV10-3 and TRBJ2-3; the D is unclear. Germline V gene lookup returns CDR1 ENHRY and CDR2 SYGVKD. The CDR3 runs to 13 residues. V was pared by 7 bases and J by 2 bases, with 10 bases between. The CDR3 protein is CAINGETTDTQYF. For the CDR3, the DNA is TGTGCCATCAACGGAGAGACCACAGATACGCAGTATTTT.

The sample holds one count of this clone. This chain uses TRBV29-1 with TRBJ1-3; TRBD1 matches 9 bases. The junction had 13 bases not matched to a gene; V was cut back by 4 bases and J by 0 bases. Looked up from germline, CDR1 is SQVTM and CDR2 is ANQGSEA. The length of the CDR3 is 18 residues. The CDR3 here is CSVANVRGQGASGNTIYF. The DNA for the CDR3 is TGCAGCGTTGCCAATGTCCGGGGACAGGGTGCCTCTGGAAACACCATATATTTT.

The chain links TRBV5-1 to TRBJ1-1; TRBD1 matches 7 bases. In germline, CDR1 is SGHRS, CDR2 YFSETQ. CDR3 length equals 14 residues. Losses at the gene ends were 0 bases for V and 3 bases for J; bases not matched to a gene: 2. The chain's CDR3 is CASSLVGQDTEAFF. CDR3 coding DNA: TGCGCCAGCAGCTTGGTAGGACAGGACACTGAAGCTTTCTTT. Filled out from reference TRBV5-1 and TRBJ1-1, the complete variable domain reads KAGVTQTPRYLIKTRGQQVTLSCSPISGHRSVSWYQQTPGQGLQFLFEYFSETQRNKGNFPGRFSGRQFSNSRSEMNVSTLELGDSALYLCASSLVGQDTEAFFGQGTRLTVV.